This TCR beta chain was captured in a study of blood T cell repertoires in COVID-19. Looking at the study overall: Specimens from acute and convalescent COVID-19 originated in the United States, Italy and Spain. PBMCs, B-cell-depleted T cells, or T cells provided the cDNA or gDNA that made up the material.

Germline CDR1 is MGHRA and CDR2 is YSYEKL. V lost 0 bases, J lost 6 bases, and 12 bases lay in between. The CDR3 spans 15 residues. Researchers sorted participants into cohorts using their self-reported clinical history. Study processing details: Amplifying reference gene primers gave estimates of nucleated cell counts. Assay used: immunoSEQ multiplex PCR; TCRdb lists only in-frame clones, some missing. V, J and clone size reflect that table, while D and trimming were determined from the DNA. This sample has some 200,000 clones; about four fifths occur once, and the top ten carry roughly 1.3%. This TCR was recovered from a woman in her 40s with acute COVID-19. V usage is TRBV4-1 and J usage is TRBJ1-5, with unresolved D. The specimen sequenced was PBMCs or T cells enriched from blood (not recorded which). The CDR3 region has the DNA TGCGCCAGCAGCCAAGATCACTCGGGGATTCAGCCCCAGCATTTT. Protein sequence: CASSQDHSGIQPQHF.